The 9 T cell receptor beta chains listed next were all sequenced from one sample in a study of Graves' ophthalmopathy and Graves' hyperthyroidism. RNA transcripts served as template for amplifying TCR beta CDR3 sequences. In the first round, RT-PCR was carried out with HTBI primers, and a multiplex PCR formed the second round. TCRdb recomputed calls from the multiplex PCR reads with MiXCR, one row per CDR3 protein. The table records 350,000 to 400,000 distinct CDR3 sequences, about a sixth of them present only once. The sample consisted of peripheral blood. The source is a woman aged 18-35 years with Graves' ophthalmopathy.

This clonotype came up many times. V and J are TRBV12-3 or TRBV12-4 and TRBJ1-5, with D perhaps matching TRBD1 (5 bases). The CDR3 loop spans 13 amino acids. The V end was cut by 5 bases, the J end by 4 bases, with 9 bases between. CDR3 bases: TGTGCCAGCAGTAGGGACTGGAATCAGCCCCAGCATTTT. This codes for CASSRDWNQPQHF.

This clonotype was seen more than once but under ten times. A read error may explain this, as a much larger clone is one base away. The V and J genes are TRBV7-3 and TRBJ2-3; tentative D call: TRBD1 (5 bases). The CDR3 spans 15 residues. Germline CDR1 and CDR2: SGHTA and FQGTGA. The V gene lost 1 base and the J gene lost 2 bases, with 10 bases spanning the gap. The CDR3 loop reads CASSLRGGSTDTQYF. The CDR3 nucleotides read TGTGCCAGCAGCTTAAGGGGCGGATCCACAGATACGCAGTATTTT.

The sample holds many counts of this clonotype. The gene calls are TRBV2 and TRBJ1-6; 7 bases line up with TRBD1. V dropped 4 bases and J dropped 4; count of bases not matched to a gene: 4. The germline gives CDR1 SNHLY, CDR2 FYNNEI. The CDR3 loop spans 15 amino acids. The CDR3 bases are TGTGCCAGCAGTGGACAGGGACGTTATAATTCACCCCTCCACTTT. Translating it yields CASSGQGRYNSPLHF.

At least ten counts were recorded for this clonotype. This chain uses TRBV12-3 or TRBV12-4 with TRBJ1-6; 7 bases agree with TRBD1. The CDR3 is made up of 15 amino acids. Trimming cost V 6 bases and J 0 bases; bases outside gene matches: 2. CDR3 in amino acids: CASRHRGSYNSPLHF. The CDR3 nucleotides are TGTGCCAGCAGGCACAGGGGCTCCTATAATTCACCCCTCCACTTT.

This chain uses TRBV4-1 with TRBJ1-1; 9 nucleotides line up with TRBD1. With V trimmed by 2 bases and J by 6 bases, 4 bases remained unmatched. CDR3 size: 14 residues. In germline, CDR1 is MGHRA, CDR2 YSYEKL. The CDR3 DNA is TGCGCCAGCAGCCAATGGACAGGGGATTCTGAAGCTTTCTTT. Protein product: CASSQWTGDSEAFF.

This clonotype occurred many times. The CDR3 nucleotides read TGTGCCAGCAGGCGTGGGACGGGCAAGAACACTGAAGCTTTCTTT. Encoded protein: CASRRGTGKNTEAFF. V is TRBV12-3 or TRBV12-4 and J is TRBJ1-1; maybe TRBD1 (5 bases). The CDR3 runs to 15 residues. V was shortened by 6 bases and J by 1 base, with 15 bases between the two germline ends.

This clonotype was recorded many times. The J gene is TRBJ2-7, the V gene TRBV7-9; the match to TRBD2 covers 8 bases. The ends lost 4 bases at V and 5 bases at J; junction bases unmatched: 10. Germline CDR1 reads SEHNR; CDR2 reads FQNEAQ (reference sequence). This CDR3 is 15 amino acids long. The CDR3 is CASSSRQRGFHEQYF. DNA of the CDR3: TGTGCCAGCAGCTCAAGGCAGCGGGGGTTCCACGAGCAGTACTTC.

This clonotype was observed many times. The chain is built from TRBV12-3 or TRBV12-4 and TRBJ2-7; D is uncertain. The CDR3 is 16 amino acids. The V gene lost 3 bases and the J gene lost 2 bases, with 17 bases spanning the gap. CDR3 in amino acids: CASSFGDLTYTYEQYF. For the CDR3, the DNA is TGTGCCAGCAGTTTTGGAGACTTGACTTATACCTACGAGCAGTACTTC.

This clonotype was seen ten or more times. V is TRBV12-3 or TRBV12-4 and J is TRBJ1-2; D perhaps matches TRBD1 (6 bases). CDR3 length: 15 amino acids. V shed 7 bases and J shed 4 bases, with 19 bases lying between them. CDR3 protein: CASTPTGKGAYGYTF. CDR3 nucleotide sequence: TGTGCCAGCACTCCTACAGGGAAAGGGGCCTATGGCTACACCTTC.